This T cell receptor beta chain was observed in a study of beta chain features in type 1 diabetes (dated by TCRdb to 2016 to 2019). Regarding the complete study: Patients and healthy donors did not differ in mean age, gender distribution, total cell number or subset yield. A total of some 100,000,000 sorted cells were examined across all samples, and a strong correlation was observed between cell number per subset and RNA yield. In the study, TCRB repertoires of sorted circulating CD4+ T cell subsets from recently diagnosed type 1 diabetes patients were compared with those of matched healthy donors. Naive and central memory subsets were obtained from all 30 or so donors, but regulatory and stem cell-like memory subsets were isolated from only 8 patients and roughly eight healthy donors.

Each donor gave one peripheral blood draw, averaging approximately 120 mL, which was collected into heparinised tubes. Naive, central memory, regulatory and stem cell-like memory CD4+ T cells were sorted on a BD FACSAria II using a panel including CD45RO, CCR7, CD25, CD127, CD95 and CD27. Every sorted population had a purity above 95%. PBMCs were isolated immediately by Lymphoprep density gradient centrifugation and stained directly without culture. So that batch effects would be minimized, each experiment stained and sorted samples in pairs, pairing one healthy donor with one patient. Concerning this clone: Its antigen remains undetermined. The record has no base qualities; no much larger clone is one base away.

For CDR1 and CDR2, the germline V gene lists SGHRS and YFSETQ. The CDR3 measures 16 amino acids from cysteine to phenylalanine. Here the CDR3 DNA is all that survives: 48 bases in frame from base 1. Trimmed from V: 5 bases; trimmed from J: 2 bases; junction bases lacking a gene match: 7. Broad study findings and their caveats: Patients with type 1 diabetes made fewer insertions and deleted more nucleotides at VDJ recombination sites, implying thymic rearrangement abnormalities. HLA sub-analyses involved small numbers of individuals, so any influence of HLA type on TCRB rearrangement remained unresolved. Type 1 diabetes patients showed a moderate but significant shortening of TCRB CDR3 length in all four CD4+ subsets. The naive, central memory and regulatory TCRB repertoires appeared to resemble one another more closely among patients than among healthy donors. PCR might favor shorter templates, but patient and control samples were amplified and corrected together, so any skew would affect both groups equally. Sequencing cDNA rather than genomic DNA could over-represent highly expressing activated cells, although activation and CD3 levels did not differ between groups.

All of the isolated RNA was reverse transcribed with the High Capacity cDNA Reverse Transcription Kit, so expressed TCRB transcripts were sequenced. Naive, central memory and regulatory T cell samples underwent deep immunoSEQ sequencing, averaging around 4 million total reads per sample. Sorted cells were lysed in RLT buffer, and RNA was extracted using DNase-treated RNeasy Micro or Mini kits according to cell number. Each cell subset was processed separately to prevent cross-contamination, with patient and healthy donor samples processed together. The immunoSEQ multiplex PCR was used to amplify TCRB sequences from cDNA, yielding 87-bp fragments that span the CDR3 region. Amplicons were sequenced on the Illumina HiSeq platform. Processing in the source paper ran as follows. PCR bias was computationally corrected using synthetic template baselines, reads within Hamming distance 2 were collapsed, and singletons that could not be merged were discarded. Reads were aligned to IMGT to assign V, D and J genes, CDR3 length, and insertions or deletions at six rearrangement sites. Clonotype counts were normalized to sorted cell number within each subset before computing true diversity and Gini coefficients with the tcR R package. The overlap coefficient, calculated on TCRB nucleotide sequences, was used to measure repertoire sharing. As a proxy for the pre-selection repertoire, out-of-frame TCRB sequences from naive cells were analyzed. In TCRdb, the immuneACCESS table is reduced to in-frame sequences with V and J assigned. These tables do not hold every clone; where another copy was compared, an unresolved V gene accounts for under half, and the others remain unexplained. That table gives V, J and clone size, and the DNA gave D and trimming. The sample table lists hundreds of thousands of clones, roughly an eighth of them with a count of one. The ten biggest clones cover less than 0.02% of the sample.

This TCR came from a man between 18 and 35 years old in good health. Recombination linked TRBV5-1 to TRBJ2-3, with TRBD1 identical over 11 junction bases. Material: naive CD4+ T cells from blood. The cell subset or site label here, explained by the study, means: true naive CD4+ T cells. The base sequence is TGCGCCAGCAGACCGGACAGGGGGCAGGTCACAGATACGCAGTATTTT. Its translation is CASRPDRGQVTDTQYF.